Shown below are 22 T cell receptor beta chains from a single sample sequenced in a study of blood T cell repertoires in COVID-19. Sequencing was performed with immunoSEQ multiplex PCR; in TCRdb, only in-frame clones are kept and a portion is missing. This sample has tens of thousands of clones, with approximately 91% found just once. The sample taken for sequencing was peripheral blood. The receptors originated from an older woman with active or convalescent COVID-19.

This clone has only one observation. The gene calls are TRBV6-5 and TRBJ1-2, with D perhaps TRBD1 (6 bases). Trimming removed 2 bases at V and 6 bases at J, with 19 bases between. The CDR3 consists of 16 residues. Germline values: CDR1 MNHEY, CDR2 SVGAGI. CDR3 sequence (DNA): TGTGCCAGCAGTTACACCTCATCCCGTGAGGGGGATGGCTACACCTTC. Amino acid sequence: CASSYTSSREGDGYTF.

V and J are TRBV28 and TRBJ1-1, with a possible D match to TRBD1 (6 bases). V shed 3 bases and J shed 2 bases, with 16 bases lying between them. Germline CDR1 is MDHEN and CDR2 is SYDVKM. This CDR3 contains 16 residues. The CDR3 sequence: CASSFWGRGSNTEAFF. CDR3 coding DNA: TGTGCCAGCAGTTTTTGGGGGCGCGGGTCAAACACTGAAGCTTTCTTT.

V usage is TRBV18 and J usage is TRBJ2-7; D is perhaps TRBD2 (5 bases). The V end lost 3 bases, the J end lost 0 bases, and 12 bases lay between the germline ends. Germline V gives CDR1 KGHSH, CDR2 LQKENI. This CDR3 contains 15 residues. The CDR3 region has the DNA TGTGCCAGCTCACCTCAGTCGGGGAGCTCCTACGAGCAGTACTTC. This translates into CASSPQSGSSYEQYF.

This chain links TRBV11-2 with TRBJ2-7; D is possibly TRBD2 (6 bases). The ends were cut back, 3 bases at V and 0 bases at J, with 12 bases in the middle. The CDR3 contains 15 residues. Germline V CDR1 and CDR2: SGHAT, FQNNGV. CDR3 nucleotide sequence: TGTGCCAGCAGCTTTACCGGGAGTAGCTCCTACGAGCAGTACTTC. This translates into CASSFTGSSSYEQYF.

This chain's CDR3 is CATSDTNRMPGGYTF. The CDR3 nucleotides are TGTGCCACCAGTGACACTAACAGGATGCCAGGAGGCTACACCTTC. The rearrangement joins TRBV24-1 to TRBJ1-2, with D perhaps matching TRBD1 (5 bases). The ends were cut back, 4 bases at V and 8 bases at J, with 19 bases in the middle. CDR3 length equals 15 residues. Per the germline V gene, CDR1 is KGHDR and CDR2 is SFDVKD.

This clone came up once. The V gene is TRBV5-1, the J gene TRBJ2-5, with a possible D match to TRBD1 (5 bases). CDR1 is SGHRS, CDR2 YFSETQ, per germline. The CDR3 totals 13 residues. V was trimmed by 3 bases and J by 1 base, leaving 7 bases between them. CDR3: CASSSTVQETQYF. CDR3 nucleotides: TGCGCCAGCAGCTCGACAGTCCAAGAGACCCAGTACTTC.

The chain recombines TRBV3-1 (or the pseudogene TRBV3-2) with TRBJ2-7, with D perhaps TRBD1 (5 bases). Between the trimmed V and J ends, which lost 0 bases and 6 bases, there was a span of 12 bases. Germline V CDR1 and CDR2: LGHDT, YNNKEL (reference sequence). CDR3 length: 14 amino acids. In DNA, the CDR3 is TGTGCCAGCAGCCAAGATTGGCAGGGCGGCGAGCAGTACTTC. Residues: CASSQDWQGGEQYF.

The chain combines TRBV12-3 or TRBV12-4 with TRBJ1-1; a possible D gene is TRBD1 (6 bases). V lost 3 bases to trimming and J lost 3 bases, with 8 bases between them. This CDR3 is built from 13 residues. CDR3 loop: CASSLNRDTEAFF. DNA of the CDR3: TGTGCCAGCAGTTTGAACAGGGACACTGAAGCTTTCTTT.

CDR3: CASRTSGGTDTQYF. The CDR3 DNA sequence: TGTGCTAGTAGGACTAGCGGGGGCACAGATACGCAGTATTTT. This sequence joins TRBV12-5 and TRBJ2-3; 12 positions agree with TRBD2. Looked up from germline, CDR1 is LGHNT and CDR2 is FRNRAP. The CDR3 has 14 amino acids. V shed 8 bases, J shed 1 base, and the junction held 1 base outside the gene matches. The variable domain in full, completed from reference TRBV12-5 and TRBJ2-3, reads DARVTQTPRHKVTEMGQEVTMRCQPILGHNTVFWYRQTMMQGLELLAYFRNRAPLDDSGMPKDRFSAEMPDATLATLKIQPSEPRDSAVYFCASRTSGGTDTQYFGPGTRLTVL.

The chain recombines TRBV7-2 with TRBJ2-6, with D possibly being TRBD1 (5 bases). V lost 2 bases and J 2 bases, leaving 7 bases between the germline ends. Germline values: CDR1 SGHTA, CDR2 FQGNSA. The length of the CDR3 is 15 residues. The CDR3 protein is CASSLKGAGANVLTF. CDR3 sequence (DNA): TGTGCCAGCAGCTTAAAAGGGGCTGGGGCCAACGTCCTGACTTTC.

The rearrangement uses TRBV27 and TRBJ1-5, with D uncertain. The CDR3 length is 12 residues. The germline gives CDR1 MNHEY, CDR2 SMNVEV (reference sequence). The V end lost 6 bases, the J end lost 7 bases, and 10 bases lay between the germline ends. CDR3 in DNA: TGTGCCAGCAGCTCCACCGGGCAGCCCCAGCATTTT. Translated, it gives CASSSTGQPQHF.

J is TRBJ2-2 and V is TRBV6-1; D call uncertain. CDR1 is MNHNS, CDR2 SASEGT, per germline. V shed 2 bases and J shed 4 bases, with 8 bases lying between them. The CDR3 sequence is 14 residues long. CDR3 sequence: CASSEYSPTGELFF. In DNA form, the CDR3 reads TGTGCCAGCAGTGAATACAGCCCCACCGGGGAGCTGTTTTTT.

The chain joins TRBV30 to TRBJ1-1; D is ambiguous. The CDR3 covers 16 residues. CDR1 and CDR2 from the germline V gene are GTSNPN and SVGIG (reference sequence). The V gene lost 4 bases and the J gene lost 2 bases, with 20 bases spanning the gap. This chain's CDR3 is CAWNSIRGQTNTEAFF. The CDR3 region has the DNA TGTGCCTGGAATTCTATTCGCGGGCAGACAAACACTGAAGCTTTCTTT.

This clone was seen more than once but under ten times. This chain links TRBV10-1 with TRBJ1-5; D not certain. V gave up 2 bases and J gave up 6 bases, with 8 bases separating them. The CDR3 totals 13 residues. Germline values: CDR1 WNHNN, CDR2 SYGVQD (reference sequence). The CDR3 DNA sequence: TGCGCCAGCAGTGAGGGAGCGGGTCAGCCCCAGCATTTT. It translates to CASSEGAGQPQHF.

The genes are TRBV9 and TRBJ1-3, with 7 bases aligning to TRBD1. The CDR3 totals 12 residues. CDR1 and CDR2 (germline): SGDLS, YYNGEE. Trimming at V came to 3 bases and at J to 10 bases, leaving 4 bases not matched to a gene. The CDR3 reads CASSDRQGTIYF. In DNA form, the CDR3 reads TGTGCCAGCAGCGACCGACAGGGAACCATATATTTT. Drawing the rest from reference TRBV9 and TRBJ1-3, the complete variable domain is DSGVTQTPKHLITATGQRVTLRCSPRSGDLSVYWYQQSLDQGLQFLIQYYNGEERAKGNILERFSAQQFPDLHSELNLSSLELGDSALYFCASSDRQGTIYFGEGSWLTVV.

This clone was recorded only once. V is TRBV19 and J is TRBJ1-5, with a weak D call TRBD1 (5 bases). The germline V and J ends were trimmed by 5 bases and 3 bases, with 17 bases remaining between them. CDR1 is LNHDA and CDR2 is SQIVND in the germline V gene (reference sequence). The CDR3 contains 16 residues. The CDR3 DNA reads TGTGCCAGTAGTCCTAGGGGAGGGCTGAACAATCAGCCCCAGCATTTT. Translated, it gives CASSPRGGLNNQPQHF.

This chain uses TRBV6-5 with TRBJ2-7, with 9 nucleotides matching TRBD1. The CDR3 loop spans 15 amino acids. The germline V gene has CDR1 MNHEY and CDR2 SVGAGI. After removal of 2 bases from V and 1 base from J, the junction contained 3 bases not matched to a gene. The DNA of the CDR3 is TGTGCCAGCAGTTACCTGGACAGGGGATCCTACGAGCAGTACTTC. Translating it yields CASSYLDRGSYEQYF.

This clone was found once. The genes are TRBV28 and TRBJ1-1; D gene unclear. CDR3 size: 14 residues. V was cut by 6 bases and J by 5 bases, with 16 bases left in between. The germline CDR1 and CDR2 sequences are MDHEN and SYDVKM. The CDR3 loop reads CASSPPRGRTEAFF. The DNA for the CDR3 is TGTGCCAGCAGCCCCCCCCGGGGAAGGACTGAAGCTTTCTTT.

V usage is TRBV10-3 and J usage is TRBJ1-3; tentatively, D is TRBD1 (5 bases). Germline V gene sequence: CDR1 ENHRY, CDR2 SYGVKD. The CDR3 has 15 amino acids. Trimming took off 3 bases at V and 0 bases at J, with 9 bases between the two ends. CDR3 bases: TGTGCCATCAGTGACAGGGCAGCCTCTGGAAACACCATATATTTT. Encoded protein: CAISDRAASGNTIYF.

The chain has TRBV28 and TRBJ2-4, with D uncertain. V shed 1 base and J shed 0 bases, with 4 bases lying between them. Germline CDR1 reads MDHEN; CDR2 reads SYDVKM. This CDR3 has 14 residues. The CDR3, as DNA: TGTGCCAGCAGTTTATCCCTAGCCAAAAACATTCAGTACTTC. Protein product: CASSLSLAKNIQYF.

The gene calls are TRBV28 and TRBJ1-3; D uncertain. This CDR3 has 15 amino acids. Germline CDR1 reads MDHEN; CDR2 reads SYDVKM. Trimming cost V 7 bases and J 0 bases, with 13 bases left between them. The CDR3 DNA is TGTGCCAGCACCGAAGGAACAGCCTCTGGAAACACCATATATTTT. It specifies CASTEGTASGNTIYF.

V usage is TRBV24-1 and J usage is TRBJ2-2; 7 nucleotides align to TRBD2. Germline V lookup: CDR1 KGHDR, CDR2 SFDVKD. The CDR3 is 16 residues long. J lost 5 bases, V lost 4 bases, and 9 bases had no gene match. The CDR3 spells CATSEAGGSPTGELFF. The DNA of the CDR3 is TGTGCCACCAGTGAGGCTGGCGGGAGCCCAACCGGGGAGCTGTTTTTT.